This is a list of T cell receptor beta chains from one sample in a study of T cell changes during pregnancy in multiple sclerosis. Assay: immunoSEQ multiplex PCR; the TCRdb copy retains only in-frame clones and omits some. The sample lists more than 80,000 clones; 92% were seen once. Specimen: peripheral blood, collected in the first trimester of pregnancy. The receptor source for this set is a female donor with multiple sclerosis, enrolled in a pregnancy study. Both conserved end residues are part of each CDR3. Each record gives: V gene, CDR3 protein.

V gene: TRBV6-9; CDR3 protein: CASSYSTWTSGPIYEQYF
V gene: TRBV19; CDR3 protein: CASSKRQGVDTEAFF
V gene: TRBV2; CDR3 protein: CALRQAQETQYF
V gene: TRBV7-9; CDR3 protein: CASTNPLNPVYGYTF
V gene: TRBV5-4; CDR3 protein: CASSLPRSGMGYTF
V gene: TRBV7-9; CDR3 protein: CASTRLAGGETQYF
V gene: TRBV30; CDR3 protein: CAWRLAGLNEQFF
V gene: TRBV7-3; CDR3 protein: CASSQDRGVRNEQFF
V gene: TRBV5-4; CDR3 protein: CASRDRTGGGYTF
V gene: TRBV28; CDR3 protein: CASSGPRLTEAFF
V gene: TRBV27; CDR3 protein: CASSTKRQGATEAFF
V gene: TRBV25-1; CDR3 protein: CASSGPGQGKSGYTF